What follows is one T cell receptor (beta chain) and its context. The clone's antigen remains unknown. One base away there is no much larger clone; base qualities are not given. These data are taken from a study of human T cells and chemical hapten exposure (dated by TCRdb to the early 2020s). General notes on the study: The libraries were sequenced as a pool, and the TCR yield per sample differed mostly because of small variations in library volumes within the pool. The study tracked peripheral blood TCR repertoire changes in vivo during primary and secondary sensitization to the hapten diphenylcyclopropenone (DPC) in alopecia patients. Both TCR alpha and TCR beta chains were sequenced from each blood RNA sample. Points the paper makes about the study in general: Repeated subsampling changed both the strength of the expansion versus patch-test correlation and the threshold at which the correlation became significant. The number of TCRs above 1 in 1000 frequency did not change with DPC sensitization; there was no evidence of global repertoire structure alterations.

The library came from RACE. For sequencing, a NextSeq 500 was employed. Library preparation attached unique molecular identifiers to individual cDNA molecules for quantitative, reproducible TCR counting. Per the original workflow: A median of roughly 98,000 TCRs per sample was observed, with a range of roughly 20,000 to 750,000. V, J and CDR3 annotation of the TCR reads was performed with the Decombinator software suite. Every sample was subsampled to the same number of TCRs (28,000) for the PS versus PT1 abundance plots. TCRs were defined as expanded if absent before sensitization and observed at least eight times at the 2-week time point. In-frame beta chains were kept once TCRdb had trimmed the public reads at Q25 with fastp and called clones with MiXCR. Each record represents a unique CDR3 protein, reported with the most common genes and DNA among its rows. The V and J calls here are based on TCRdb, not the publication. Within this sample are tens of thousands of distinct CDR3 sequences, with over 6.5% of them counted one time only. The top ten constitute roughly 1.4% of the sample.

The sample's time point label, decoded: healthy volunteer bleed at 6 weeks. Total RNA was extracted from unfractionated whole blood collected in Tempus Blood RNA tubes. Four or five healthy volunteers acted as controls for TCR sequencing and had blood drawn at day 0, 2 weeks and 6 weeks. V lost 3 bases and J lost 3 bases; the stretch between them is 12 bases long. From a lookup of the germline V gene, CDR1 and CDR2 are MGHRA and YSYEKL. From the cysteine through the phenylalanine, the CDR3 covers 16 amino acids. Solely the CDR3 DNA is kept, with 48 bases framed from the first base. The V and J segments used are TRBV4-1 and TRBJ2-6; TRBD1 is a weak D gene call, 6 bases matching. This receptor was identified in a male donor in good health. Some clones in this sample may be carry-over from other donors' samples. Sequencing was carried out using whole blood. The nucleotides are TGCGCCAGCAGCCATACCACAGGGATTGGGGCCAACGTCCTGACTTTC. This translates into CASSHTTGIGANVLTF.